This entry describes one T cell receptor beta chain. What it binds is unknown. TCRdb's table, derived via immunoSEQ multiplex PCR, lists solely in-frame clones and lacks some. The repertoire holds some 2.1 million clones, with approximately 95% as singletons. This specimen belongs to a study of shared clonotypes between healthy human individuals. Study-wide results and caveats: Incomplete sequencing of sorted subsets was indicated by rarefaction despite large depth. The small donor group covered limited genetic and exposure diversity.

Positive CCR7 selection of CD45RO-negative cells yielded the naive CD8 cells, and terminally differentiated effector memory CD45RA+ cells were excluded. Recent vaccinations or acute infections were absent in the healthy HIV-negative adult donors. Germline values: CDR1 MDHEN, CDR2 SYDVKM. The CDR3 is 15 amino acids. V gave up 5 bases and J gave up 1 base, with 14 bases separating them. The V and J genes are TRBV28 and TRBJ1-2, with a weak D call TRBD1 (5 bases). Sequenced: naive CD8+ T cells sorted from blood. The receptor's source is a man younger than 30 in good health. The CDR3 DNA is TGTGCCAGCAGTCCTGAGGCGCAGGGTAACTATGGCTACACCTTC. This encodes CASSPEAQGNYGYTF.